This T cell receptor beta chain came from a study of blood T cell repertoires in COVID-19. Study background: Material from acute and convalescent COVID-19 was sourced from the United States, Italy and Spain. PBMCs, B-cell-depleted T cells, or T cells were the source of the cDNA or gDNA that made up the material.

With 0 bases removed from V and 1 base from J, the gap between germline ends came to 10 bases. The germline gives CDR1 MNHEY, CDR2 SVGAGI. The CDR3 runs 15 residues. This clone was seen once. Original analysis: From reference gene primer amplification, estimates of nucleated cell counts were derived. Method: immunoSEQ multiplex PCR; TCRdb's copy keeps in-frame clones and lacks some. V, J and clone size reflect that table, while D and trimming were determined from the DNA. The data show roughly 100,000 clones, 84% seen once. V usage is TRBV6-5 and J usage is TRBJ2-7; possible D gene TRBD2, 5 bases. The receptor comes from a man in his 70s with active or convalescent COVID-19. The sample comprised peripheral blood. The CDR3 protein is CASSYSPRGSYEQYF. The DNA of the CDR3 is TGTGCCAGCAGTTACTCTCCTCGGGGATCCTACGAGCAGTACTTC.